Following are 21 T cell receptor beta chains from one sample sequenced in a study of metastatic and nonmetastatic thyroid tumors (dated by TCRdb to 2019 to 2021). Library method: PCR. TCRdb shows the sequencer as Illumina HiSeq 4000. In-frame beta chains were kept once TCRdb had trimmed the public reads at Q25 with fastp and called clones with MiXCR. The table for this sample lists about 53,000 clones; around 20% of them were counted only once. The ten largest clones represent roughly 4% of the sample. Before undergoing thyroid surgery, none of the patients had been given any kind of treatment. Sequencing was done on a sample of blood. The receptors here all came from a female donor with papillary thyroid cancer or a benign thyroid nodule (not recorded which). Some clones in this sample may be carry-over from other donors' samples.

This clone was seen many times. CDR3 sequence (DNA): TGCAGTGCTGGAAGGGTTACAGCGGATACGCAGTATTTT. It is translated as CSAGRVTADTQYF. V gene TRBV20-1 combines with J gene TRBJ2-3; unclear D gene. The V end was cut by 5 bases, the J end by 6 bases, with 15 bases between. Germline V gene sequence: CDR1 DFQATT, CDR2 SNEGSKA (reference sequence). The CDR3 is 13 residues long.

The table lists this clone with many counts. The rearrangement joins TRBV7-9 to TRBJ1-1; D is ambiguous. Germline-derived CDR1 and CDR2 are SEHNR and FQNEAQ (reference sequence). The CDR3 runs to 12 residues. V was trimmed by 1 base and J by 4 bases, leaving 4 bases between them. DNA for the CDR3: TGTGCCAGCAGCTTAGATTTCACTGAAGCTTTCTTT. It is translated as CASSLDFTEAFF.

This clone showed up many times. The chain carries TRBV20-1 and TRBJ2-1, with no clear D. The CDR3 is made up of 14 amino acids. Trimming left V 6 bases short and J 0 bases short, with 12 bases between. CDR1 and CDR2 from the germline V gene are DFQATT and SNEGSKA (reference sequence). CDR3 sequence: CSAPDSYSYNEQFF. CDR3 in DNA: TGCAGTGCGCCTGACTCCTACTCCTACAATGAGCAGTTCTTC.

Many counts were recorded for this clone. V gene TRBV7-2 combines with J gene TRBJ1-2, with D possibly matching TRBD1 (5 bases). V gave up 0 bases and J gave up 7 bases, with 9 bases separating them. Germline loops: CDR1 SGHTA, CDR2 FQGNSA. This CDR3 comprises 13 residues. The CDR3 protein is CASSLAQGVGYTF. The CDR3 DNA reads TGTGCCAGCAGCTTAGCGCAAGGGGTTGGCTACACCTTC.

This clone appeared many times. CDR3 sequence (DNA): TGTGCCAGCAGTCACGACCCAGGGGTTGGGTATGGCTACACCTTC. Its protein is CASSHDPGVGYGYTF. The genes are TRBV6-1 and TRBJ1-2, with D possibly TRBD1 on 6 matching bases. Trimming took off 5 bases at V and 5 bases at J, with 18 bases between the two ends. The CDR3 totals 15 residues. Germline V gives CDR1 MNHNS, CDR2 SASEGT.

This clone was observed many times. This chain links TRBV12-5 with TRBJ2-1, with 9 bases fitting TRBD2. The J segment lost 4 bases and the V segment lost 5 bases, leaving 15 bases of the junction unmatched. The length of the CDR3 is 18 residues. Germline V CDR1 and CDR2: LGHNT, FRNRAP. DNA of the CDR3: TGTGCTAGTGGTCCCTTGGCGGGAGGGCCTTCTCGATACAATGAGCAGTTCTTC. Residues: CASGPLAGGPSRYNEQFF.

As regards this clone: The conserved final phenylalanine or tryptophan is absent from the CDR3, which likely points to a read error. The rearrangement joins TRBV5-5 to TRBJ1-6; no firm D call. V was shortened by 1 base and J by 10 bases, with 12 bases between the two germline ends. The CDR3 extends over 14 amino acids. Germline CDR1 SGHKS, CDR2 YYEKEE (reference sequence). The CDR3 nucleotides read TGTGCCAGCAGCTTGTTAGGGATGGAATCACCCCTCCACCCC. Protein product: CASSLLGMESPLHP.

The table lists this clone with many counts. The chain is built from TRBV6-1 and TRBJ1-5; unclear D gene. The CDR3 runs 13 residues. CDR1 is MNHNS, CDR2 SASEGT, per germline. Trimming pared 6 bases from V and 2 bases from J, leaving 8 bases between. The CDR3 loop is CASRAMGNQPQHF. As DNA, the CDR3 is TGTGCCAGCAGGGCTATGGGCAATCAGCCCCAGCATTTT.

This clone was detected many times. The genes are TRBV12-3 or TRBV12-4 and TRBJ1-1; D is unresolved. The CDR3 extends over 13 amino acids. V shed 3 bases and J shed 2 bases, with 7 bases lying between them. CDR3 residues: CASSLGANTEAFF. The CDR3 bases are TGTGCCAGCAGTTTGGGCGCTAACACTGAAGCTTTCTTT.

The table lists this clone with many counts. At one end, the junction sequence differs from germline, possibly due to a read error. The rearrangement links TRBV4-2 to TRBJ1-3, with TRBD1 matching over 7 bases. The CDR3 totals 17 residues. Per germline, CDR1 LGHNA and CDR2 YNFKEQ. CDR3 nucleotides: TGTGCCAACAGCCGGAGCCCGACAGGGAGCTCTGGAAACACCATATATTTT. Its protein product is CANSRSPTGSSGNTIYF.

This clone was recorded many times. Since a much larger clone is just one base distant, this may be a read error. The chain joins TRBV7-3 to TRBJ2-1, with 8 bases matching TRBD2. The CDR3 has 19 amino acids. The germline V gene has CDR1 SGHTA and CDR2 FQGTGA. Trimming at V came to 1 base and at J to 1 base, leaving 12 bases not matched to a gene. DNA for the CDR3: TGTGCCAGCAGCTTAAGGAGAATAGCGGGACTCGAGTCCTACAATGAGCAGTTCTTC. Residues: CASSLRRIAGLESYNEQFF. The whole variable domain, filled in from reference TRBV7-3 and TRBJ2-1, reads GAGVSQTPSNKVTEKGKYVELRCDPISGHTALYWYRQSLGQGPEFLIYFQGTGAADDSGLPNDRFFAVRPEGSVSTLKIQRTERGDSAVYLCASSLRRIAGLESYNEQFFGPGTRLTVL.

The V call is TRBV30, the J call TRBJ2-3, with 9 bases identical to TRBD2. This CDR3 has 13 residues. Germline V gives CDR1 GTSNPN, CDR2 SVGIG (reference sequence). Trimming took 5 bases from V and 3 from J; bases not matched to a gene: 3. The CDR3 loop reads CAWSGLATDTQYF. Written as DNA, the CDR3 is TGTGCCTGGTCCGGACTAGCGACAGATACGCAGTATTTT.

In the case of this clone: Relative to the germline gene, one junction end is altered; a read error may explain this. J is TRBJ2-1 and V is TRBV20-1; a possible D gene is TRBD2 (5 bases). This CDR3 comprises 15 residues. From germline, CDR1 is DFQATT and CDR2 SNEGSKA (reference sequence). In nucleotides, the CDR3 is TGCAGTGCTGCTGCCCGACTATCGGGTGGCAATGTGCAGTTCTTC. Its protein is CSAAARLSGGNVQFF.

As to this clone: Since a much larger clone is just one base distant, this may be a read error. This chain links TRBV5-6 with TRBJ2-5; weak D call: TRBD1 (5 bases). Germline V gene sequence: CDR1 SGHDT, CDR2 YYEEEE. V lost 0 bases to trimming and J lost 2 bases, with 5 bases between them. The CDR3 length is 13 residues. CDR3 amino acids: CASSLGQQETQYF. CDR3 nucleotides: TGTGCCAGCAGCTTGGGACAGCAAGAGACCCAGTACTTC.

The table lists this clone with many counts. The rearrangement joins TRBV5-1 to TRBJ2-3; D not resolved. The germline gives CDR1 SGHRS, CDR2 YFSETQ. V lost 2 bases and J 3 bases, leaving 4 bases between the germline ends. CDR3 length equals 12 residues. The CDR3 DNA sequence: TGCGCCAGCAGCTTCGGAACAGATACGCAGTATTTT. This encodes CASSFGTDTQYF.

V gene TRBV6-1 combines with J gene TRBJ2-7; 8 bases line up with TRBD2. The CDR3 extends over 15 amino acids. V dropped 8 bases and J dropped 6; count of bases not matched to a gene: 15. From germline, CDR1 is MNHNS and CDR2 SASEGT. CDR3 in DNA: TGTGCCAGCGCCGCTGCTAGCGGGTCTCCTGTCGAGCAGTACTTC. It encodes CASAAASGSPVEQYF.

This clone was seen at least ten times. Germline and junction disagree at one end, which may indicate a read error. Other DNA sequences from this sample encode an identical CDR3 as well. J is TRBJ2-1 and V is TRBV6-1; TRBD2 matches 12 bases. The CDR3 extends over 15 amino acids. Germline CDR1 and CDR2: MNHNS and SASEGT. The CDR3 DNA follows: TGTGCCAGCACGGCCCTAGCGGGAGGGGTGCATGAGCAGCTCTTC. This codes for CASTALAGGVHEQLF.

This clone was observed many times. CDR3 region: CASSQVSRGTGELFF. DNA of the CDR3: TGCGCCAGCAGCCAAGTGTCCCGCGGCACCGGGGAGCTGTTTTTT. This chain joins TRBV4-1 and TRBJ2-2; D gene unclear. In germline, CDR1 is MGHRA, CDR2 YSYEKL. The CDR3 has 15 residues. Trimming took off 1 base at V and 4 bases at J, with 10 bases between the two ends.

A word on this clone: At one boundary the junction diverges from the germline segment, which might be a read error. V gene TRBV28 combines with J gene TRBJ2-7; D is ambiguous. This CDR3 has 16 amino acids. Germline values: CDR1 MDHEN, CDR2 SYDVKM. CDR3 nucleotides: TGTGCCAGCAGTTTATTGTCTAATCAAATCTCCGACGAGCAGTACTTC. Translation: CASSLLSNQISDEQYF.

This clone appeared many times. The DNA for the CDR3 is TGTGCCAGCAGCTTAGGCGGGAGTAGGGCAGATACGCAGTATTTT. It specifies CASSLGGSRADTQYF. The V call is TRBV7-8, the J call TRBJ2-3, with TRBD2 matching over 7 bases. Germline loops: CDR1 SGHVS, CDR2 FQNEAQ. The V gene end was trimmed by 1 base and the J gene end by 4 bases; junction bases not matched to a gene: 5. This CDR3 comprises 15 residues.

The genes are TRBV4-2 and TRBJ2-5, with TRBD2 matching over 7 bases. Unmatched junction bases numbered 5, after V lost 0 bases and J lost 1 base. CDR1 is LGHNA and CDR2 is YNFKEQ in the germline V gene. The CDR3 has 16 amino acids. CDR3 DNA: TGTGCCAGCAGCCAAGAGAGGGGAGGGATCCAAGAGACCCAGTACTTC. Amino acid sequence: CASSQERGGIQETQYF.